This T cell receptor (beta chain) was sequenced for a study of blood T cell repertoires in COVID-19. Participant reports of clinical history set cohort assignment. TCRdb's copy holds only in-frame clones and misses some; the assay was immunoSEQ multiplex PCR. This table has approximately 250,000 clones, about 91% appearing once. This sequence originates from a woman between 35 and 50 years old with acute COVID-19. The sample was PBMCs or T cells enriched from blood (not recorded which).

As DNA, the CDR3 is TGTGCCAGCAGTTTCTCAGCTAGGGGATATAGCAATCAGCCCCAGCATTTT. This sequence encodes CASSFSARGYSNQPQHF. This chain uses TRBV27 with TRBJ1-5; possibly TRBD1 for D (5 bases). V was cut by 3 bases and J by 0 bases, with 15 bases left in between. Looked up from germline, CDR1 is MNHEY and CDR2 is SMNVEV (reference sequence). The CDR3 totals 17 residues.